Each of the 8 T cell receptor beta chains below was sequenced from the same sample in a study of T cell responses to AZD1222 COVID-19 vaccine. Repertoires were generated with immunoSEQ multiplex PCR, while TCRdb's copy carries only in-frame clones and drops some. In the table there are some 150,000 clones, around 90% of which are singletons. This specimen was peripheral blood, taken on day 0 of MenACWY control vaccination. These receptors all stem from an adult in good health.

This clone appeared a few times. The chain recombines TRBV3-1 (or the pseudogene TRBV3-2) with TRBJ1-2; D is possibly TRBD1 (6 bases). Germline CDR1 LGHDT, CDR2 YNNKEL (reference sequence). The CDR3 runs 13 residues. V was shortened by 3 bases and J by 8 bases, with 13 bases between the two germline ends. CDR3: CASSHNRDGGYTF. The CDR3 DNA follows: TGTGCCAGCAGCCACAACAGGGACGGGGGCTACACCTTC.

V gene TRBV19 combines with J gene TRBJ1-4; D remains unclear. Per germline, CDR1 LNHDA and CDR2 SQIVND (reference sequence). This CDR3 has 14 residues. V dropped 3 bases and J dropped 3 bases, with 8 bases sitting between them. CDR3 loop: CASSIGGSNEKLFF. The CDR3 region has the DNA TGTGCCAGTAGTATTGGAGGGTCTAATGAAAAACTGTTTTTT.

This clone was seen a few times. The chain recombines TRBV4-3 with TRBJ2-1; D not resolved. The CDR3 length is 13 residues. The ends were cut back, 0 bases at V and 10 bases at J, with 10 bases in the middle. Germline V lookup: CDR1 LGHNA, CDR2 YSLEER. The CDR3 loop reads CASSQDRGKEQFF. DNA of the CDR3: TGCGCCAGCAGCCAAGATCGCGGAAAGGAGCAGTTCTTC.

The V and J genes are TRBV3-1 (or the pseudogene TRBV3-2) and TRBJ1-1, with no clear D. Germline V gene sequence: CDR1 LGHDT, CDR2 YNNKEL (reference sequence). This CDR3 comprises 17 residues. Trimming removed 0 bases from V and 3 bases from J, with 17 bases in between. The CDR3 spells CASSQEGSRPIDTEAFF. CDR3 bases: TGTGCCAGCAGCCAAGAGGGAAGTCGGCCGATTGACACTGAAGCTTTCTTT.

The V and J genes are TRBV19 and TRBJ1-1, with unresolved D. Germline V gene data show CDR1 as LNHDA and CDR2 as SQIVND (reference sequence). V was clipped by 6 bases and J by 1 base, with 15 bases between them. The CDR3 runs to 15 residues. The CDR3 spells CASRGGRRTNTEAFF. The CDR3 DNA is TGTGCCAGTAGGGGTGGGAGACGGACGAACACTGAAGCTTTCTTT.

The gene calls are TRBV7-9 and TRBJ1-3; TRBD1 might be the D (6 bases). Germline CDR1 reads SEHNR; CDR2 reads FQNEAQ (reference sequence). The CDR3 runs to 16 residues. Trimming took off 5 bases at V and 5 bases at J, with 19 bases between the two ends. The CDR3 bases are TGTGCCAGCAGCCCACCGAACAGGGATCCGAGAAACACCATATATTTT. Translation gives CASSPPNRDPRNTIYF.

The CDR3 DNA reads as TGCAGCGCCACCGCGACTAGCGGAGAAAACAATGAGCAGTTCTTC. The encoded protein is CSATATSGENNEQFF. The rearrangement links TRBV29-1 to TRBJ2-1, with 9 bases matching TRBD2. The length of the CDR3 is 15 residues. The ends lost 7 bases at V and 5 bases at J; junction bases unmatched: 12. Germline V gene lookup returns CDR1 SQVTM and CDR2 ANQGSEA.

V and J are TRBV3-1 (or the pseudogene TRBV3-2) and TRBJ1-2; D gene uncertain. CDR1 and CDR2 from the germline V gene are LGHDT and YNNKEL (reference sequence). This CDR3 has 16 residues. Trimming pared 0 bases from V and 4 bases from J, leaving 15 bases between. Here the CDR3 reads CASSQDWQTTAYGYTF. The CDR3 coding sequence is TGTGCCAGCAGCCAAGATTGGCAGACTACTGCCTATGGCTACACCTTC.